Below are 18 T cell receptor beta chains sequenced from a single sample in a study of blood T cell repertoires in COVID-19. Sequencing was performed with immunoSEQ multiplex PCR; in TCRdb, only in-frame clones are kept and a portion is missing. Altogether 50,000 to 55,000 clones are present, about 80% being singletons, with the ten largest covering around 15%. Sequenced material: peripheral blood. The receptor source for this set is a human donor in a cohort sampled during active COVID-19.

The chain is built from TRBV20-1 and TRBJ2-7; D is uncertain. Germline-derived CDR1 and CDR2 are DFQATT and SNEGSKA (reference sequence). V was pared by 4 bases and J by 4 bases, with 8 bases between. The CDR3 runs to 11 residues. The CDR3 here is CSANEVYEQYF. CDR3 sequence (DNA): TGCAGTGCTAACGAGGTATACGAGCAGTACTTC.

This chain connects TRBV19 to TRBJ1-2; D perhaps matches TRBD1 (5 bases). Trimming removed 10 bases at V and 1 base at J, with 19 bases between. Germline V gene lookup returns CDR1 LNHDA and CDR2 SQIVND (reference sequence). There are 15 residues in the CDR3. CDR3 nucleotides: TGTGCCACCAGGGTAAACCCAAGCCGTAACTATGGCTACACCTTC. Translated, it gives CATRVNPSRNYGYTF.

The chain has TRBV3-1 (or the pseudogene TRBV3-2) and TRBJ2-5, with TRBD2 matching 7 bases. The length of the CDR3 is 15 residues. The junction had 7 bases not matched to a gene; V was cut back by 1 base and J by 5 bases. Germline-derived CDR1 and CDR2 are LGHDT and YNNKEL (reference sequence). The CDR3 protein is CASSQGRGTGETQYF. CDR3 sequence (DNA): TGTGCCAGCAGCCAAGGGCGGGGGACCGGGGAGACCCAGTACTTC.

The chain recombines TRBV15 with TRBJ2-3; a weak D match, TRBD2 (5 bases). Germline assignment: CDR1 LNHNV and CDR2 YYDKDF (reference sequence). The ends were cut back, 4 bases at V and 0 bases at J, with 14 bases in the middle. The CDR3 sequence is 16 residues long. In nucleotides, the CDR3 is TGTGCCACCAGCACTTTTGAGGGAACTAGCACAGATACGCAGTATTTT. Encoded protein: CATSTFEGTSTDTQYF.

The DNA for the CDR3 is TGTGCCAGCAGGTCCCCCCAACGAGGACCCCTCCACTTT. It encodes CASRSPQRGPLHF. V usage is TRBV2 and J usage is TRBJ1-6; D is ambiguous. Germline CDR1 and CDR2: SNHLY and FYNNEI. Trimming cost V 6 bases and J 12 bases, with 15 bases left between them. The CDR3 sequence is 13 residues long. The full variable domain, with the rest looked up from reference TRBV2 and TRBJ1-6, is EPEVTQTPSHQVTQMGQEVILRCVPISNHLYFYWYRQILGQKVEFLVSFYNNEISEKSEIFDDQFSVERPDGSNFTLKIRSTKLEDSAMYFCASRSPQRGPLHFGNGTRLTVT.

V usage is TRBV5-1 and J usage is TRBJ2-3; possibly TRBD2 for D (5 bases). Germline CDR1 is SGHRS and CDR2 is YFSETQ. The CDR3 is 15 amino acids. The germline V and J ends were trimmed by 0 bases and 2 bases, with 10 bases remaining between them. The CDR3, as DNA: TGCGCCAGCAGCTTGGGGACTTCCAACACAGATACGCAGTATTTT. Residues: CASSLGTSNTDTQYF.

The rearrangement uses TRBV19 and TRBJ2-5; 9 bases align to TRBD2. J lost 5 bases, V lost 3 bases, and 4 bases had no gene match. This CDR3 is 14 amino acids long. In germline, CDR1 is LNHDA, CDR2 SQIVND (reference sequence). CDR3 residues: CASSISGGAETQYF. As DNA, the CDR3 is TGTGCCAGTAGTATTAGCGGGGGAGCGGAGACCCAGTACTTC.

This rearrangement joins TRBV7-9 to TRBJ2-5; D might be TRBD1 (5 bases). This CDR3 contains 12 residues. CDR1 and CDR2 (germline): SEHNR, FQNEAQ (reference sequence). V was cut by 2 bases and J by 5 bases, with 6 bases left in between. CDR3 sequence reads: CASSLSGETQYF. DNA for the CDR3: TGTGCCAGCAGCTTATCAGGGGAGACCCAGTACTTC.

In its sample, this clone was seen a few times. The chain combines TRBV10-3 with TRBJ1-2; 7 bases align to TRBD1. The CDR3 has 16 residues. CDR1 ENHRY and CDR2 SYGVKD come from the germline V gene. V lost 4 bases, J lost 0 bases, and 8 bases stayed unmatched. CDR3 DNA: TGTGCCATCAGTGGAACCGGGACAGCAGCTAACTATGGCTACACCTTC. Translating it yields CAISGTGTAANYGYTF.

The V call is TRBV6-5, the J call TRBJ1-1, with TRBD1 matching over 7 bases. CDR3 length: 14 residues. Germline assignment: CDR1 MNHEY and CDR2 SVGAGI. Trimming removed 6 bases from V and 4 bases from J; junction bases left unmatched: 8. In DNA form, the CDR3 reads TGTGCCAGCAGACAGGGGTATTTGGTCACTGAAGCTTTCTTT. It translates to CASRQGYLVTEAFF.

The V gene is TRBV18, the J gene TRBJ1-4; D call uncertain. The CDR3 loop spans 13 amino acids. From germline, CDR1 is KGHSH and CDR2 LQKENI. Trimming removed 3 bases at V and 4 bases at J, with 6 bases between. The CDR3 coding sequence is TGTGCCAGCTCACCGGCGGGTAATGAAAAACTGTTTTTT. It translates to CASSPAGNEKLFF.

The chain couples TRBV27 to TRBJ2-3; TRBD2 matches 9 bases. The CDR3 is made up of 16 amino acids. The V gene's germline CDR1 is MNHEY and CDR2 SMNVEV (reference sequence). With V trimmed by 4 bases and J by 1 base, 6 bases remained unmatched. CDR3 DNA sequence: TGTGCCAGCAGTTGGGCGGGAGGGAGCGGCACAGATACGCAGTATTTT. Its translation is CASSWAGGSGTDTQYF.

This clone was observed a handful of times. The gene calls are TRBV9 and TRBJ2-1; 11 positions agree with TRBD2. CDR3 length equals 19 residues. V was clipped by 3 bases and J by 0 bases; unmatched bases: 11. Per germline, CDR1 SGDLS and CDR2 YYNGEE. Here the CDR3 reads CASSDAASGGSSSYNEQFF. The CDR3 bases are TGTGCCAGCAGCGACGCAGCTAGCGGGGGGTCGAGCTCCTACAATGAGCAGTTCTTC.

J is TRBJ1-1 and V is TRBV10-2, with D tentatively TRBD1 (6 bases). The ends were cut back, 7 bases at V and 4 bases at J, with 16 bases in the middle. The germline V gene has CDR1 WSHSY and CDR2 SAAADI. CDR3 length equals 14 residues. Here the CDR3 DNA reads TGCGCCAGCACCCTAAAGGGGGGGCCCACTGAAGCTTTCTTT. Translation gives CASTLKGGPTEAFF.

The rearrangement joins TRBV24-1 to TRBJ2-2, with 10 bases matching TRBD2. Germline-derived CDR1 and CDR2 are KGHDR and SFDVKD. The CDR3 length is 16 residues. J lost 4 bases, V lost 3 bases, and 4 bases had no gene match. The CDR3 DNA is TGTGCCACCAGTGATAGGGCTAGCGGGGGCACCGGGGAGCTGTTTTTT. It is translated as CATSDRASGGTGELFF.

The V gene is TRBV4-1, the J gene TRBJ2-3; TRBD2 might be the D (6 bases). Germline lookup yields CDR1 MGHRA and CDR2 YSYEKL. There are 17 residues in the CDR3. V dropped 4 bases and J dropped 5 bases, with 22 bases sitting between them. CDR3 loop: CASSLKNGGAAVDTQYF. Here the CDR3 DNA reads TGCGCCAGCAGCCTAAAGAACGGGGGTGCCGCGGTAGATACGCAGTATTTT.

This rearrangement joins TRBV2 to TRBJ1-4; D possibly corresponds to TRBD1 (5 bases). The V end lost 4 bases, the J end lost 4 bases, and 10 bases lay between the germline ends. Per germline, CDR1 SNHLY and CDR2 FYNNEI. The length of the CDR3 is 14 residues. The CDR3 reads CASSARDGNEKLFF. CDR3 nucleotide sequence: TGTGCCAGCAGTGCCAGGGATGGTAATGAAAAACTGTTTTTT.

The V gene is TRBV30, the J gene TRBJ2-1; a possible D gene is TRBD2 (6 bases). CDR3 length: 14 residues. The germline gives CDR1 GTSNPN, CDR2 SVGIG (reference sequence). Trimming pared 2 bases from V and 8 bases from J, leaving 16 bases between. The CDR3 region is CAWSREGGTDEQFF. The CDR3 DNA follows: TGTGCCTGGAGTAGAGAAGGAGGGACCGATGAGCAGTTCTTC.